This TCR beta chain was recorded in a study of beta chain features in type 1 diabetes. Study-level results: Cells that show high TCR expression could be over-represented by cDNA sequencing. Moderately but significantly shorter TCRB CDR3s were found in Type 1 diabetes patients in all four CD4+ subsets.

This clone was seen a handful of times. Its antigen remains unknown. CDR1 is SEHNR and CDR2 is FQNEAQ in the germline V gene (reference sequence). Trimming took 5 bases from V and 8 from J, leaving 18 bases between them. The CDR3 is 14 amino acids. Sequenced material consisted of expressed TCRB transcripts (all of the isolated RNA was reverse transcribed). Clones were sequenced by immunoSEQ multiplex PCR, and TCRdb holds only the in-frame ones, with some missing. The table lists around 650,000 clones, 9.5% to 15% of them singletons. Blood was drawn once from each donor into heparinised tubes. The draws averaged roughly 120 mL. Sorted populations all exceeded 98% purity.

V and J are TRBV7-9 and TRBJ1-2, with D tentatively TRBD1 (5 bases). Material for sequencing was naive CD4+ T cells from blood. This clonotype was obtained from a man aged 25-40 years with type 1 diabetes. Here the CDR3 DNA reads TGTGCCAGCAGCGTCGTAGGTCAGGGCTGGGGCTACACCTTC. This codes for CASSVVGQGWGYTF.